Following are 18 T cell receptor beta chains from one sample sequenced in a study of neurological immune-mediated disorders. From the 5' RACE reads, TCRdb called clonotypes with MiXCR, one entry per CDR3 protein. The table includes around 130,000 distinct CDR3 sequences, around 3% detected once. What was sequenced was PBMCs. The receptor set was obtained from a woman aged 30 to 39 with multiple sclerosis.

With respect to this clonotype: A much more abundant neighbour one base away suggests this may be a read error. V and J are TRBV3-1 and TRBJ1-3; the D gene is possibly TRBD1 (5 bases). The CDR3 contains 14 residues. Germline assignment: CDR1 LGHDT and CDR2 YNNKEL (reference sequence). The CDR3 region is CASKWDGPGNNIYF. The CDR3 DNA follows: TGTGCCAGCAAATGGGACGGACCTGGAAACAACATATATTTT.

This clonotype appeared many times. This chain connects TRBV6-5 to TRBJ2-7, with unresolved D. The CDR3 covers 12 residues. The V and J ends lost 6 bases and 7 bases respectively, with 13 bases between them. Germline assignment: CDR1 MNHEY and CDR2 SVGAGI. The CDR3 is CASSFFPGEQYF. CDR3 in DNA: TGTGCCAGCAGCTTCTTTCCGGGTGAGCAGTACTTC.

At least ten counts were recorded for this clonotype. The junction differs from germline at one of its ends, possibly a read error. This chain joins TRBV12-3 or TRBV12-4 and TRBJ1-4, with D unclear. CDR3 length: 12 residues. The CDR3 coding sequence is TGTGCCAGCACCGGAACTGATGAAAAACTGTTTTTT. Amino acids: CASTGTDEKLFF.

At least ten counts were recorded for this clonotype. V and J are TRBV12-3 or TRBV12-4 and TRBJ2-1; TRBD2 agrees at 13 bases. This CDR3 is built from 12 residues. The V and J ends lost 5 bases and 16 bases, in that order; junction bases with no gene match: 5. The DNA of the CDR3 is TGTGCCAGCAGTCGGACTAGCGGGGGTCAATTCTTC. It encodes CASSRTSGGQFF.

This clonotype was observed many times. The chain is built from TRBV7-9 and TRBJ2-1, with 9 nucleotides matching TRBD1. The J segment lost 3 bases and the V segment lost 1 base, leaving 7 bases of the junction unmatched. CDR1 SEHNR and CDR2 FQNEAQ come from the germline V gene (reference sequence). This CDR3 is 17 amino acids long. This CDR3 is CASSLDPGQGYYNEQFF. The CDR3 nucleotides are TGTGCCAGCAGCTTAGATCCGGGACAGGGTTACTACAATGAGCAGTTCTTC.

The sample holds a few counts of this clonotype. The rearrangement links TRBV12-3 or TRBV12-4 to TRBJ1-1, with 9 bases matching TRBD1. Trimming removed 6 bases from V and 8 bases from J; junction bases left unmatched: 4. This CDR3 region has 12 residues. The CDR3 region is CASRPGTGEAFF. CDR3 DNA sequence: TGTGCCAGCAGACCCGGGACAGGGGAAGCTTTCTTT.

This chain connects TRBV5-1 to TRBJ2-1; the D gene is possibly TRBD1 (6 bases). This CDR3 spans 15 amino acids. V lost 3 bases to trimming and J lost 8 bases, with 18 bases between them. Germline assignment: CDR1 SGHRS and CDR2 YFSETQ. CDR3 in amino acids: CASSSDLGGRDEQFF. The DNA for the CDR3 is TGCGCCAGCAGCTCGGACCTAGGGGGTCGCGATGAGCAGTTCTTC.

This clonotype was picked up many times. The chain couples TRBV20-1 to TRBJ1-5, with D uncertain. CDR1 and CDR2 (germline): DFQATT, SNEGSKA (reference sequence). CDR3 size: 15 residues. Deletions cut 1 base from V and 4 bases from J, with 14 bases between. The chain's CDR3 is CSARGLGRQNQPQHF. The CDR3 DNA follows: TGCAGTGCTAGAGGACTCGGCAGACAAAATCAGCCCCAGCATTTT.

This clonotype appeared many times. The rearrangement joins TRBV12-3 or TRBV12-4 to TRBJ2-2; 7 positions agree with TRBD2. This CDR3 contains 16 residues. V was pared by 6 bases and J by 5 bases, with 12 bases of the junction left unmatched. The CDR3 is CASSSRLAEPTGELFF. CDR3 nucleotide sequence: TGTGCCAGCAGCTCCCGTCTAGCGGAGCCGACCGGGGAGCTGTTTTTT.

This clonotype was seen more than once but under ten times. The rearrangement uses TRBV7-9 and TRBJ1-4; 9 bases fit TRBD1. V lost 3 bases, J lost 11 bases, and 10 bases stayed unmatched. Germline lookup yields CDR1 SEHNR and CDR2 FQNEAQ (reference sequence). This CDR3 contains 15 residues. CDR3 sequence: CASSFSGTGMGKLFF. The CDR3, as DNA: TGTGCCAGCAGCTTTTCCGGGACAGGGATGGGCAAACTGTTTTTT.

This clonotype was recorded many times. CDR3 nucleotide sequence: TGTGCCAGCAGCTTGCCGGGATGGAGGAATGAGCAGTTCTTC. Its protein product is CASSLPGWRNEQFF. The chain uses TRBV7-9 and TRBJ2-1; a possible D gene is TRBD2 (5 bases). The V and J ends lost 3 bases and 7 bases respectively, with 13 bases between them. The CDR3 has 14 amino acids. Germline assignment: CDR1 SEHNR and CDR2 FQNEAQ (reference sequence).

This clonotype was seen at least ten times. The chain carries TRBV4-3 and TRBJ1-2; D gene ambiguous. V gave up 4 bases and J gave up 0 bases, with 12 bases separating them. The germline V gene encodes CDR1 LGHNA and CDR2 YSLEER. This CDR3 comprises 15 residues. CDR3 nucleotide sequence: TGCGCCAGCAGCCTCCACCTGCAGACTAACTATGGCTACACCTTC. Its protein product is CASSLHLQTNYGYTF.

This clonotype was found many times. The CDR3 DNA reads TGTGCCTGGAGTGTGGTCGATGAGCAGTTCTTC. This encodes CAWSVVDEQFF. This rearrangement joins TRBV30 to TRBJ2-1; unclear D gene. CDR3 length equals 11 residues. Germline V gene data show CDR1 as GTSNPN and CDR2 as SVGIG (reference sequence). Deletions cut 0 bases from V and 8 bases from J, with 5 bases between.

This clonotype has ten or more counts. The chain links TRBV18 to TRBJ2-7; D assignment may be TRBD1 or TRBD2 (5 bases each). Trimming left V 0 bases short and J 6 bases short, with 9 bases between. The germline V gene has CDR1 KGHSH and CDR2 LQKENI. The CDR3 is 13 residues long. CDR3 in DNA: TGTGCCAGCTCACCACCCCCGGGGCTCGAGCAGTACTTC. Amino acids: CASSPPPGLEQYF. Drawing the rest from reference TRBV18 and TRBJ2-7, the complete variable domain is NAGVMQNPRHLVRRRGQEARLRCSPMKGHSHVYWYRQLPEEGLKFMVYLQKENIIDESGMPKERFSAEFPKEGPSILRIQQVVRGDSAAYFCASSPPPGLEQYFGPGTRLTVT.

This clonotype has at least ten counts. J is TRBJ1-1 and V is TRBV5-6; 7 nucleotides match TRBD1. V shed 2 bases, J shed 3 bases, and the junction held 4 bases outside the gene matches. Germline CDR1 reads SGHDT; CDR2 reads YYEEEE. The CDR3 spans 14 residues. The DNA of the CDR3 is TGTGCCAGCAGCTTCAGGGGGGGGCACACTGAAGCTTTCTTT. This gives the protein CASSFRGGHTEAFF.

This clonotype was picked up many times. This chain uses TRBV7-6 with TRBJ2-7; the D gene is possibly TRBD2 (7 bases). The CDR3 is 15 residues long. Germline loops: CDR1 SGHVS, CDR2 FNYEAQ. Deletions cut 3 bases from V and 0 bases from J, with 12 bases between. The CDR3 reads CASSLGGGRSYEQYF. CDR3 sequence (DNA): TGTGCCAGCAGCTTGGGCGGGGGCCGCTCCTACGAGCAGTACTTC.

The CDR3 DNA reads as TGTGCCAGCAGTTCCTGGGGACAGGGGCTCTACGAGCAGTACTTC. This encodes CASSSWGQGLYEQYF. The chain joins TRBV12-3 or TRBV12-4 to TRBJ2-7, with 10 bases identical to TRBD1. The CDR3 runs to 15 residues. After removal of 4 bases from V and 3 bases from J, the junction contained 6 bases not matched to a gene.

This clonotype was counted ten times or more. The genes are TRBV29-1 and TRBJ1-1, with 10 bases that match TRBD1. CDR1 is SQVTM, CDR2 ANQGSEA, per germline. The CDR3 covers 15 residues. The ends lost 3 bases at V and 1 base at J; junction bases unmatched: 5. CDR3 nucleotides: TGCAGCGTTGAGGGACAGGGGAGCGGGAACACTGAAGCTTTCTTT. Translation gives CSVEGQGSGNTEAFF.